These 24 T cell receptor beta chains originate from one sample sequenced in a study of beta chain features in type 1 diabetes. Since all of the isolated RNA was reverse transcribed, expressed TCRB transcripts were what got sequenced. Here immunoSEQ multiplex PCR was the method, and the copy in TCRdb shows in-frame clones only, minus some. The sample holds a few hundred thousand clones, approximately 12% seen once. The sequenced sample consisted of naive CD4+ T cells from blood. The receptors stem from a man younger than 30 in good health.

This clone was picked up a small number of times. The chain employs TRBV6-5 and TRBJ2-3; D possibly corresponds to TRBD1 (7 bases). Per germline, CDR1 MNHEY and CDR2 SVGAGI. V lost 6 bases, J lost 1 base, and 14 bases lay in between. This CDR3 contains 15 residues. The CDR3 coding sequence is TGTGCCAGCAGACGTACAGGGGAGGGCACAGATACGCAGTATTTT. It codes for CASRRTGEGTDTQYF.

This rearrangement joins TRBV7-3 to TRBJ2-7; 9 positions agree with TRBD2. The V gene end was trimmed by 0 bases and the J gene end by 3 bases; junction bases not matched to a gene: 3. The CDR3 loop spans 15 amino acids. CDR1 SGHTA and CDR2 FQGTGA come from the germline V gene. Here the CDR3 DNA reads TGTGCCAGCAGCTTAACTAGCGGGAGCTTCTACGAGCAGTACTTC. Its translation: CASSLTSGSFYEQYF.

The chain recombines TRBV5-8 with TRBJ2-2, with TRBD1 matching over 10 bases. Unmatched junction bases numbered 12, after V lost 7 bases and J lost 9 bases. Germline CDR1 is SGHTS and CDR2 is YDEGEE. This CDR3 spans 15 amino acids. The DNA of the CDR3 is TGTGCCAGCCGAATTCGGACAGGGGGATTCCGGGAGCTGTTTTTT. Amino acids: CASRIRTGGFRELFF.

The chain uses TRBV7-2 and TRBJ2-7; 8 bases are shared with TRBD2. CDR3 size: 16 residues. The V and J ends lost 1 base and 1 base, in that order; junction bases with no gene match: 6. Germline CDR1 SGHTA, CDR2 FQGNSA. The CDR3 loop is CASSLVGSGTSYEQYF. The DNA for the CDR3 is TGTGCCAGCAGCTTAGTCGGTAGCGGGACGTCCTACGAGCAGTACTTC.

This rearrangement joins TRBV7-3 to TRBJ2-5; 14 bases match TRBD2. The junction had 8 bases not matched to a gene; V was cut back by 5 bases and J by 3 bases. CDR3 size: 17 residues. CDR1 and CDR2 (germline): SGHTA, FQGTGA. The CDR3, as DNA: TGTGCCAGCAGCCATCCGGGACTAGCGGGGGTTAAAGAGACCCAGTACTTC. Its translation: CASSHPGLAGVKETQYF. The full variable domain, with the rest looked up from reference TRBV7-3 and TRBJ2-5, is GAGVSQTPSNKVTEKGKYVELRCDPISGHTALYWYRQSLGQGPEFLIYFQGTGAADDSGLPNDRFFAVRPEGSVSTLKIQRTERGDSAVYLCASSHPGLAGVKETQYFGPGTRLLVL.

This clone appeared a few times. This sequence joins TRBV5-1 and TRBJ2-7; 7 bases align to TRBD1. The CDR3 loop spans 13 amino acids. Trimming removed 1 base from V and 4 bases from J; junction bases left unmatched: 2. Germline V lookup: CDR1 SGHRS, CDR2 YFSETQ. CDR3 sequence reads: CASSLQGEYEQYF. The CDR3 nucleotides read TGCGCCAGCAGCTTGCAGGGGGAGTACGAGCAGTACTTC.

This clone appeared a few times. The CDR3 spells CASSLGASGLDHEQFF. The DNA for the CDR3 is TGTGCCAGCAGCTTGGGGGCTAGCGGGTTGGACCATGAGCAGTTCTTC. This chain joins TRBV5-6 and TRBJ2-1, with 8 positions matching TRBD2. This CDR3 is 16 amino acids long. V shed 0 bases, J shed 8 bases, and the junction held 10 bases outside the gene matches. In germline, CDR1 is SGHDT, CDR2 YYEEEE. The full variable domain, with the rest looked up from reference TRBV5-6 and TRBJ2-1, is DAGVTQSPTHLIKTRGQQVTLRCSPKSGHDTVSWYQQALGQGPQFIFQYYEEEERQRGNFPDRFSGHQFPNYSSELNVNALLLGDSALYLCASSLGASGLDHEQFFGPGTRLTVL.

CDR3 coding DNA: TGTGCCAGCACGTTCGGGAGCTCCTACAATGAGCAGTTCTTC. Protein: CASTFGSSYNEQFF. The V and J genes are TRBV5-4 and TRBJ2-1; D possibly corresponds to TRBD2 (6 bases). The germline V gene has CDR1 SGHNT and CDR2 YYREEE (reference sequence). This CDR3 region has 14 residues. The ends were cut back, 6 bases at V and 0 bases at J, with 10 bases in the middle.

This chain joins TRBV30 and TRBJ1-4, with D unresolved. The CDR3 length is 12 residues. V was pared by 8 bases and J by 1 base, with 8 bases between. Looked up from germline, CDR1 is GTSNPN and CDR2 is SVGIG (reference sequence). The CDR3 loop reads CAHGVTNEKLFF. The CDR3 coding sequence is TGTGCCCACGGGGTAACTAATGAAAAACTGTTTTTT.

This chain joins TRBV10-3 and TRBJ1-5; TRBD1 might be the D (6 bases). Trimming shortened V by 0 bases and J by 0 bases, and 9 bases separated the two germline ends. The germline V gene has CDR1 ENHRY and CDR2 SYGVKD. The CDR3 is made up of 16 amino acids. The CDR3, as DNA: TGTGCCATCAGTGAGTCACAGGGCCGTAGCAATCAGCCCCAGCATTTT. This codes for CAISESQGRSNQPQHF.

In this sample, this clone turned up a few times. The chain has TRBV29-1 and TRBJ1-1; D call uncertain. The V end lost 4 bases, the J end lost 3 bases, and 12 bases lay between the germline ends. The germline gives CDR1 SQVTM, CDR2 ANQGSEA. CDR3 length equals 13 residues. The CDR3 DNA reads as TGCAGCGTTGGCCGGGAATGGGACACTGAAGCTTTCTTT. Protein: CSVGREWDTEAFF.

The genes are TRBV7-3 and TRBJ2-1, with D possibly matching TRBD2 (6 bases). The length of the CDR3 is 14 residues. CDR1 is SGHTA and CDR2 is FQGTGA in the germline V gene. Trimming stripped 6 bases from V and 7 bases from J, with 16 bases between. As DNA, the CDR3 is TGTGCCAGCAGTATGAACGGCCGGGGGAATGAGCAGTTCTTC. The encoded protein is CASSMNGRGNEQFF.

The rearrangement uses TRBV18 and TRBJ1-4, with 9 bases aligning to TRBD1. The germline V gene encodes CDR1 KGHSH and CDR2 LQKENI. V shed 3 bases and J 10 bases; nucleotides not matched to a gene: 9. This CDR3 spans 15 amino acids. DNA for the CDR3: TGTGCCAGCTCACCCAAACAGGGGGCAACCGGAAAACTGTTTTTT. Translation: CASSPKQGATGKLFF.

The CDR3 bases are TGTGCCAGCAGTAAAGGAGTGAACACTGAAGCTTTCTTT. It encodes CASSKGVNTEAFF. The chain employs TRBV25-1 and TRBJ1-1; D ambiguous. Trimming removed 5 bases from V and 0 bases from J, with 7 bases in between. Looked up from germline, CDR1 is MGHDK and CDR2 is SYGVNS. This CDR3 has 13 amino acids.

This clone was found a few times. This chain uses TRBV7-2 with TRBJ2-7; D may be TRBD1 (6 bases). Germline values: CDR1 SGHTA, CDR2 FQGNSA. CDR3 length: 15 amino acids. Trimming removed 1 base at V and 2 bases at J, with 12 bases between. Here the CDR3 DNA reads TGTGCCAGCAGCTTAGGACCGGGACAAGCCTACGAGCAGTACTTC. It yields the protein CASSLGPGQAYEQYF.

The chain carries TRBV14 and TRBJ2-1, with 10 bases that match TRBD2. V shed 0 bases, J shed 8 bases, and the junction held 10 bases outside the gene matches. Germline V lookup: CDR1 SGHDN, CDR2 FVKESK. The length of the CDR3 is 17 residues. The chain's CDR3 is CASSQDTASGSADEQFF. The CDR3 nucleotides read TGTGCCAGCAGCCAAGATACGGCTAGCGGGAGCGCGGATGAGCAGTTCTTC.

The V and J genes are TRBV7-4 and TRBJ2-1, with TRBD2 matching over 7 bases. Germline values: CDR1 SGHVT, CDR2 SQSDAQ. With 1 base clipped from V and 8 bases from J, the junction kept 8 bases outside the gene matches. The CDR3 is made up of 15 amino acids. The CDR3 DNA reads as TGTGCCAGCAGCTTAGGCCCGCGGGGGAGGGATGAGCAGTTCTTC. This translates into CASSLGPRGRDEQFF.

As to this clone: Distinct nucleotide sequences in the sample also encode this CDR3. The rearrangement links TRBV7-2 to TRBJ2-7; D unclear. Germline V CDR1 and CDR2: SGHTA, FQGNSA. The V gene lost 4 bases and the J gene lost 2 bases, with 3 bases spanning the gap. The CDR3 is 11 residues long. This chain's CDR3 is CASSSAYEQYF. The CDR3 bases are TGTGCCAGCAGCTCGGCCTACGAGCAGTACTTC.

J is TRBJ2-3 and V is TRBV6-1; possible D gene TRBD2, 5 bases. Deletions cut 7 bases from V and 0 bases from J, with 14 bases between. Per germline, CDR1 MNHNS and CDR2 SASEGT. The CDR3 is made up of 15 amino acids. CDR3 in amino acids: CASKREPTSTDTQYF. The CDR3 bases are TGTGCCAGCAAAAGGGAGCCTACTAGCACAGATACGCAGTATTTT.

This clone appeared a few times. CDR3 DNA sequence: TGTGCCAGCAGCTTGAGCCTTGAGCAGTTCTTC. The encoded protein is CASSLSLEQFF. This chain uses TRBV5-4 with TRBJ2-1; D remains unclear. Germline CDR1 reads SGHNT; CDR2 reads YYREEE (reference sequence). The CDR3 sequence is 11 residues long. V was pared by 1 base and J by 9 bases, with 5 bases between.

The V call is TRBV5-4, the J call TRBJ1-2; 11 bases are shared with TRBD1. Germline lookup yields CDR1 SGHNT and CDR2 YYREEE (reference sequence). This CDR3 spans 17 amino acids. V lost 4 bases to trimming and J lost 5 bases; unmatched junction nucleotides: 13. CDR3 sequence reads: CASSGDAGTGGRYGYTF. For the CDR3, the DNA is TGTGCCAGCAGCGGTGATGCCGGGACAGGGGGACGATATGGCTACACCTTC.

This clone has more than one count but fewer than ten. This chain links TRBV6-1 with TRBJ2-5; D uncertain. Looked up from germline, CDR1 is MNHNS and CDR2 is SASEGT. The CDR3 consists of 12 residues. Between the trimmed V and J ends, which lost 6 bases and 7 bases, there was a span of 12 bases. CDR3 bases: TGTGCCAGCAGCCGTACCGGCGGGACCCAGTACTTC. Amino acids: CASSRTGGTQYF.

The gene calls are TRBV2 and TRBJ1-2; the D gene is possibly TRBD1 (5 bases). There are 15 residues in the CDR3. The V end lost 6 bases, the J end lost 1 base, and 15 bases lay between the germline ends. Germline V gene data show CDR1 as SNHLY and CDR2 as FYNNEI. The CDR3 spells CASSREGRYNYGYTF. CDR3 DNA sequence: TGTGCCAGCAGCAGGGAGGGTCGTTATAACTATGGCTACACCTTC.

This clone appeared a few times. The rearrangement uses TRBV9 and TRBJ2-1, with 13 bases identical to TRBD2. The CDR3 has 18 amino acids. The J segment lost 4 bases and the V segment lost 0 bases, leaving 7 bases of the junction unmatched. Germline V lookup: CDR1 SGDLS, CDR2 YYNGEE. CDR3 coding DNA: TGTGCCAGCAGCGTAGACCGGACTAGCGGGAGTTTTTACAATGAGCAGTTCTTC. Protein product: CASSVDRTSGSFYNEQFF. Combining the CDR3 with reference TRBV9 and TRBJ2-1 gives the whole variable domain DSGVTQTPKHLITATGQRVTLRCSPRSGDLSVYWYQQSLDQGLQFLIQYYNGEERAKGNILERFSAQQFPDLHSELNLSSLELGDSALYFCASSVDRTSGSFYNEQFFGPGTRLTVL.